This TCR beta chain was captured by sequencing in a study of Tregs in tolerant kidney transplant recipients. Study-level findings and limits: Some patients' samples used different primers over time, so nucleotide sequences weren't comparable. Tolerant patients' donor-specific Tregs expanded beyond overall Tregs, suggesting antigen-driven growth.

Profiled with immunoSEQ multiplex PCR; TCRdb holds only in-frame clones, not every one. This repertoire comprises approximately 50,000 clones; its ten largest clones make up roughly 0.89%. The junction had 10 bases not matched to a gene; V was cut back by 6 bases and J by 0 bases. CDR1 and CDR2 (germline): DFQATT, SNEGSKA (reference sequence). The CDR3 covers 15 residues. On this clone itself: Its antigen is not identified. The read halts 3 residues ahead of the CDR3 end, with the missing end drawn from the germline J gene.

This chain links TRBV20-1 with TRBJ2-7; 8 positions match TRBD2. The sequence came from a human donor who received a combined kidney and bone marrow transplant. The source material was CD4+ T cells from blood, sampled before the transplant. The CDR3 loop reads CSANVPGTSSYEQYF. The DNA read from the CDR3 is TGCAGTGCGAACGTCCCCGGGACTAGCTCCTACGAG.